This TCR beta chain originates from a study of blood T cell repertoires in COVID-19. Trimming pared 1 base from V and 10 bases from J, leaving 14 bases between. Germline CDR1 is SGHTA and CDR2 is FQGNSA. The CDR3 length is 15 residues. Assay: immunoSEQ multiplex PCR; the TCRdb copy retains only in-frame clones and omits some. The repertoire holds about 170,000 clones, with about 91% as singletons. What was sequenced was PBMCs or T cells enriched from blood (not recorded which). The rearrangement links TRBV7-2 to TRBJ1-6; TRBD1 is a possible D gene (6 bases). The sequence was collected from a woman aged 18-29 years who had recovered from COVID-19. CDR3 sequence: CASSLVGGGHSPLHF. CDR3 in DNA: TGTGCCAGCAGCTTAGTAGGCGGGGGACACTCACCCCTCCACTTT. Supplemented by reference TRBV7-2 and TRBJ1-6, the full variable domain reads GAGVSQSPSNKVTEKGKDVELRCDPISGHTALYWYRQSLGQGLEFLIYFQGNSAPDKSGLPSDRFSAERTGGSVSTLTIQRTQQEDSAVYLCASSLVGGGHSPLHFGNGTRLTVT.